Listed below are T cell receptor beta chains from one sample, sequenced in a study of T-cell memory formation after mild COVID-19. One entry per CDR3 protein, called by TCRdb with MiXCR from the 5' RACE reads. This sample yields around 300,000 distinct CDR3 sequences, of which less than 20% are seen a single time; roughly 20% belongs to the top ten. Sample: PBMCs or a T cell subset sorted from them (not recorded which). The receptors were sampled from a man aged 18 to 29 who had mild COVID-19 (a few samples of this study predate the infection). Cell type and time point are not known. CDR3s include the opening cysteine and the closing phenylalanine or tryptophan. The order of the fields is J gene, V gene, clone size, CDR3 length, D gene, CDR3 DNA, CDR3 protein. The D gene is left open where the match is weak. Where a row states a size, it is once, few, many or the class of an expanded clone; other rows omit it.

J: TRBJ2-3; V: TRBV7-8; size: .; length: 17; D: .; DNA: TGTGCCAGCAGCTTAGCCCATAGCGGACTGAGCACAGATACGCAGTATTTT; CDR3: CASSLAHSGLSTDTQYF
J: TRBJ2-3; V: TRBV7-3; size: few; length: 18; D: TRBD2; DNA: TGTGCCAGCAGCTCCGCGGAAGCGGGGGGGCCAGGCACAGATACGCAGTATTTT; CDR3: CASSSAEAGGPGTDTQYF
J: TRBJ2-7; V: TRBV29-1; size: few; length: 10; D: .; DNA: TGCAGCGTTGAACTAGAGGGGCAGTACTTC; CDR3: CSVELEGQYF
J: TRBJ1-1; V: TRBV11-1; size: .; length: 13; D: .; DNA: TGTGCCAGCAGCTACCGCTGGAACACTGAAGCTTTCTTT; CDR3: CASSYRWNTEAFF
J: TRBJ1-1; V: TRBV7-3; size: few; length: 13; D: .; DNA: TGTGCCAGCAGTTTTCAGGGATCGGGGATGACTTTCTTT; CDR3: CASSFQGSGMTFF
J: TRBJ2-3; V: TRBV5-1; size: .; length: 16; D: TRBD2; DNA: TGCGCCAGCAGCTCAATAGCGGGGACTAGCACAGATACGCAGTATTTT; CDR3: CASSSIAGTSTDTQYF
J: TRBJ1-2; V: TRBV28; size: .; length: 14; D: TRBD1; DNA: TGTGCCAGCAGTCCCTACGGACAGGGCTATGGCTACACCTTC; CDR3: CASSPYGQGYGYTF
J: TRBJ2-5; V: TRBV7-8; size: .; length: 16; D: TRBD1; DNA: TGTGCCAGCAGCTTAGCAGGGACAGTGTACCAAGAGACCCAGTACTTC; CDR3: CASSLAGTVYQETQYF
J: TRBJ1-1; V: TRBV5-1; size: few; length: 15; D: .; DNA: TGCGCCAGCAGCTCTCGGACATCCATGAACACTGAAGCTTTCTTT; CDR3: CASSSRTSMNTEAFF
J: TRBJ1-2; V: TRBV27; size: .; length: 14; D: .; DNA: TGTGCCAGCAGTTTATCCAAGGGGCTTAATGGCTACACCTTC; CDR3: CASSLSKGLNGYTF
J: TRBJ2-1; V: TRBV29-1; size: few; length: 14; D: .; DNA: TGCAGCGTTGAGTTCCCGGCCATCTACAATGAGCAGTTCTTC; CDR3: CSVEFPAIYNEQFF
J: TRBJ1-1; V: TRBV29-1; size: .; length: 10; D: .; DNA: TGCAGCGTCGGGCAGGGTGAAGCTTTCTTT; CDR3: CSVGQGEAFF
J: TRBJ2-2; V: TRBV7-3; size: few; length: 15; D: TRBD2; DNA: TGTGCCAGCAGCTTCGGCGGGACTATCACCGGGGAGCTGTTTTTT; CDR3: CASSFGGTITGELFF
J: TRBJ1-4; V: TRBV4-1; size: few; length: 15; D: .; DNA: TGCGCCAGCAGCCAAGGGCGGGGGCTTAATGAAAAACTGTTTTTT; CDR3: CASSQGRGLNEKLFF
J: TRBJ2-2; V: TRBV4-2; size: few; length: 18; D: TRBD2; DNA: TGTGCCAGCAGCCAAGTTCTAGCGGGGGGGCTTGGGACCGGGGAGCTGTTTTTT; CDR3: CASSQVLAGGLGTGELFF
J: TRBJ2-7; V: TRBV5-1; size: .; length: 17; D: .; DNA: TGCGCCAGCAGCTTGGACGGCCTTGGGTGGTCTACCTACGAGCAGTACTTC; CDR3: CASSLDGLGWSTYEQYF
J: TRBJ2-7; V: TRBV4-3; size: few; length: 15; D: .; DNA: TGCGCCAGCAGCCAAGGCTCTACCAAGGGCTACGAGCAGTACTTC; CDR3: CASSQGSTKGYEQYF
J: TRBJ2-5; V: TRBV6-1; size: .; length: 15; D: .; DNA: TGTGCCAGCAGTGAGGGGTTGCAGGGGAGGGAGACCCAGTACTTC; CDR3: CASSEGLQGRETQYF
J: TRBJ2-7; V: TRBV15; size: few; length: 13; D: .; DNA: TGTGCCACCAGCTTCCGGACCTTTTGGGAGCAGTACTTC; CDR3: CATSFRTFWEQYF
J: TRBJ1-6; V: TRBV20-1; size: .; length: 14; D: .; DNA: TGCAGTGCGCACCGAGGCGGACCCAATTCACCCCTCCACTTT; CDR3: CSAHRGGPNSPLHF
J: TRBJ2-3; V: TRBV7-2; size: few; length: 16; D: TRBD2; DNA: TGTGCCAGCAGCCCCCGAGCGGGGGCCCCCACAGATACGCAGTATTTT; CDR3: CASSPRAGAPTDTQYF
J: TRBJ2-3; V: TRBV20-1; size: few; length: 13; D: .; DNA: TGCAGTGCCCCTGGGGGGGCCACAGATACGCAGTATTTT; CDR3: CSAPGGATDTQYF
J: TRBJ2-3; V: TRBV12-3/TRBV12-4; size: .; length: 14; D: .; DNA: TGTGCCACTCGTGGTGGGGGGGCAGCAGATACGCAGTATTTT; CDR3: CATRGGGAADTQYF
J: TRBJ1-2; V: TRBV18; size: once; length: 14; D: TRBD1; DNA: TGTGCCAGCTCACCTCGCCGGGACAGGGATGGCTACACCTTC; CDR3: CASSPRRDRDGYTF
J: TRBJ1-2; V: TRBV5-1; size: .; length: 14; D: .; DNA: TGCGCCAGCAGCTGGACGGAGGGGTCGGCTGGCTACACCTTC; CDR3: CASSWTEGSAGYTF
J: TRBJ2-1; V: TRBV10-3; size: .; length: 17; D: .; DNA: TGTGCCATCAGTGAGTCTGTAGACGTGAGGGGCTACAATGAGCAGTTCTTC; CDR3: CAISESVDVRGYNEQFF
J: TRBJ1-1; V: TRBV19; size: .; length: 13; D: .; DNA: TGTGCCAGTAGCAGGAACACCTTCACTGAAGCTTTCTTT; CDR3: CASSRNTFTEAFF
J: TRBJ2-1; V: TRBV5-1; size: few; length: 15; D: TRBD2; DNA: TGCGCCAGCAGCCGGGGGGGGGCTCAGAGTAATGAGCAGTTCTTC; CDR3: CASSRGGAQSNEQFF
J: TRBJ2-4; V: TRBV11-2; size: many; length: 13; D: .; DNA: TGTGCCAGCAGCTTGGGGACGGAAAACATTCAGTACTTC; CDR3: CASSLGTENIQYF
J: TRBJ2-3; V: TRBV20-1; size: .; length: 15; D: .; DNA: TGCAGTGCTAGAGATGGGGCCGGATTCACAGATACGCAGTATTTT; CDR3: CSARDGAGFTDTQYF
J: TRBJ2-3; V: TRBV28; size: .; length: 16; D: .; DNA: TGTGCCAGCAGTATAAGGTTCGGCAGGGTGGCTGCTACGCAGTATTTT; CDR3: CASSIRFGRVAATQYF
J: TRBJ1-5; V: TRBV18; size: .; length: 16; D: .; DNA: TGTGCCAGCTCACCACCACACAGGGCGGGGAATCAGCCCCAGCATTTT; CDR3: CASSPPHRAGNQPQHF
J: TRBJ2-2; V: TRBV7-2; size: .; length: 16; D: .; DNA: TGTGCCAGCAGCTTAGCCGCCTGGGCGGACACCGGGGAGCTGTTTTTT; CDR3: CASSLAAWADTGELFF
J: TRBJ2-3; V: TRBV6-1; size: few; length: 10; D: .; DNA: TGTGGCCTGAGCACAGATACGCAGTATTTT; CDR3: CGLSTDTQYF
J: TRBJ2-3; V: TRBV7-6; size: many; length: 16; D: .; DNA: TGTGCCAGCACCCCTTGGGAGGCGGGTGGCACAGATACGCAGTATTTT; CDR3: CASTPWEAGGTDTQYF
J: TRBJ2-6; V: TRBV6-6; size: few; length: 15; D: .; DNA: TGTGCCAGCAGGCGACCAAACTCTGGGGCCAACGTCCTGACTTTC; CDR3: CASRRPNSGANVLTF
J: TRBJ2-5; V: TRBV7-3; size: few; length: 13; D: .; DNA: TGTGCCAGCAGCTTAACAGGGAAAGAGACCCAGTACTTC; CDR3: CASSLTGKETQYF
J: TRBJ2-5; V: TRBV9; size: .; length: 14; D: TRBD2; DNA: TGTGCCAGCAGTATCTCTAGCGGCCAAGAGACCCAGTACTTC; CDR3: CASSISSGQETQYF
J: TRBJ2-1; V: TRBV5-1; size: many; length: 14; D: TRBD1; DNA: TGCGCCAGCAGCTTGGGGACAGGGGGCGAAGAGCAGTTCTTC; CDR3: CASSLGTGGEEQFF
J: TRBJ2-5; V: TRBV21-1; size: few; length: 16; D: .; DNA: TGTGCCAGCAGCAAAGCTCCGGGACTAGCGGCGGAGACCCAGTACTTC; CDR3: CASSKAPGLAAETQYF
J: TRBJ2-3; V: TRBV5-6; size: few; length: 16; D: .; DNA: TGTGCCAGCAGCTTGGTTAGTTGGACGGGGGTGGATACGCAGTATTTT; CDR3: CASSLVSWTGVDTQYF
J: TRBJ1-2; V: TRBV27; size: .; length: 14; D: TRBD1; DNA: TGTGCCAGCAGTTACGGACAGGGGGTCTATGGCTACACCTTC; CDR3: CASSYGQGVYGYTF
J: TRBJ2-5; V: TRBV5-6; size: many; length: 14; D: .; DNA: TGTGCCAGCAGCCCTGGAGGGGGTACGGAGACCCAGTACTTC; CDR3: CASSPGGGTETQYF
J: TRBJ1-5; V: TRBV6-5; size: .; length: 13; D: .; DNA: TGTGCCAGCAGTGGAAGGAGAAATCAGCCCCAGCATTTT; CDR3: CASSGRRNQPQHF
J: TRBJ2-5; V: TRBV6-6; size: many; length: 14; D: .; DNA: TGTGCCAGCAGTTCTGACGGGGGACAAGAGACCCAGTACTTC; CDR3: CASSSDGGQETQYF
J: TRBJ2-5; V: TRBV12-3/TRBV12-4; size: .; length: 19; D: TRBD1; DNA: TGTGCCAGCAGTTCACGGGAAAGCCGGGACAGGGGGAGAGAAGAGACCCAGTACTTC; CDR3: CASSSRESRDRGREETQYF
J: TRBJ1-5; V: TRBV4-1; size: .; length: 17; D: .; DNA: TGCGCCAGCAGCCAAGATATGGGGGACCCTAGCAATCAGCCCCAGCATTTT; CDR3: CASSQDMGDPSNQPQHF
J: TRBJ2-3; V: TRBV7-2; size: .; length: 15; D: .; DNA: TGTGCCAGCAGCTCGTCCAGACCCCGCACAGATACGCAGTATTTT; CDR3: CASSSSRPRTDTQYF
J: TRBJ1-5; V: TRBV15; size: .; length: 16; D: TRBD1; DNA: TGTGCCACCAGCAGAGACAGAGGGGGCGGGTATCAGCCCCAGCATTTT; CDR3: CATSRDRGGGYQPQHF
J: TRBJ2-2; V: TRBV7-6; size: many; length: 14; D: .; DNA: TGTGCCAGCAGCCCGGGACAGAACACCGGGGAGCTGTTTTTT; CDR3: CASSPGQNTGELFF
J: TRBJ2-7; V: TRBV6-5; size: few; length: 14; D: .; DNA: TGTGCCAGCAGTTACGGAGGGGGGATGGACGAGCAGTACTTC; CDR3: CASSYGGGMDEQYF
J: TRBJ2-7; V: TRBV10-1; size: many; length: 13; D: .; DNA: TGCGCCAGCAGTGCCACCCTTCTCCTCGAGCAGTACTTC; CDR3: CASSATLLLEQYF
J: TRBJ2-6; V: TRBV29-1; size: .; length: 13; D: .; DNA: TGCAGCGTTGAGGGGACTGGGGCCAACGTCCTGACTTTC; CDR3: CSVEGTGANVLTF